A single sample is the source of the 5 T cell receptor beta chains below, sequenced in a study of CD4 T cells in relation to SARS-CoV-2 and coronaviruses. No cognate antigen is known for these TCRs. Profiling relied on immunoSEQ multiplex PCR, and the TCRdb table lists in-frame clones only, not all of them. The sample has tens of thousands of clones; 60% to 80% are singletons. Input material: memory CD4+ T cells from PBMCs, cultured in vitro. The receptors derive from an adult with COVID-19.

The chain combines TRBV6-6 with TRBJ1-5; the match to TRBD1 covers 7 bases. V lost 7 bases, J lost 5 bases, and 5 bases stayed unmatched. The germline V gene has CDR1 MNHNY and CDR2 SVGAGI (reference sequence). This CDR3 has 13 amino acids. The CDR3 spells CASTADRDQPQHF. In DNA, the CDR3 is TGTGCCAGCACCGCCGACAGGGATCAGCCCCAGCATTTT.

The chain employs TRBV21-1 and TRBJ2-7; the table's D call, TRBD2, was not checked against the DNA. TRBV21-1 represents a pseudogene. The CDR3 extends over 22 amino acids. In nucleotides, the CDR3 is TGTGCCAGCAGCAGGGAGGGGGCAGGACTAGCGGGAGGGCCTAGGTCTCGTTACGAGCAGTACTTC. It specifies CASSREGAGLAGGPRSRYEQYF.

The V and J genes are TRBV9 and TRBJ1-2; 10 positions match TRBD1. The CDR3 runs 14 residues. J lost 8 bases, V lost 0 bases, and 4 bases had no gene match. Germline V lookup: CDR1 SGDLS, CDR2 YYNGEE. The CDR3 DNA reads as TGTGCCAGCAGCGTAGGACAGGGGGCTAGAGGCTACACCTTC. Protein product: CASSVGQGARGYTF.

The chain recombines TRBV28 with TRBJ2-1; TRBD2 matches 15 bases. The CDR3 totals 18 residues. CDR1 and CDR2 from the germline V gene are MDHEN and SYDVKM. V was clipped by 5 bases and J by 1 base; unmatched bases: 6. CDR3 residues: CASSRGLAGGLSYNEQFF. CDR3 in DNA: TGTGCCAGCAGTCGTGGACTAGCGGGAGGGTTATCCTACAATGAGCAGTTCTTC.

This clone was seen more than once but under ten times. The CDR3 sequence: CASSYSGQVNYGYTF. For the CDR3, the DNA is TGTGCCAGCAGTTACTCGGGACAGGTCAACTATGGCTACACCTTC. J is TRBJ1-2 and V is TRBV6-2 or TRBV6-3, with 8 positions matching TRBD1. J lost 2 bases, V lost 0 bases, and 2 bases had no gene match. Per the germline V gene, CDR1 is MNHEY and CDR2 is SVGEGT. The CDR3 is made up of 15 amino acids.